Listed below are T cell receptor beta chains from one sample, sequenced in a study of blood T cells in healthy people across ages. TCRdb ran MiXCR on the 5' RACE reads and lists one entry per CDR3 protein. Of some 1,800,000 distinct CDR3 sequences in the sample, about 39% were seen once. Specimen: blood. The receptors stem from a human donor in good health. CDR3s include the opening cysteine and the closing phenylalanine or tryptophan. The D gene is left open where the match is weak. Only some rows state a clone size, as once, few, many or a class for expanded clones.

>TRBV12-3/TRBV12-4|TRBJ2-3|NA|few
CASSFTGGPTDTQYF
TGTGCCAGCAGTTTTACCGGGGGGCCCACAGATACGCAGTATTTT
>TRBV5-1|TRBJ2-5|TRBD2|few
CASSLNSLAGGETQYF
TGCGCCAGCAGCTTGAACTCACTAGCGGGGGGAGAGACCCAGTACTTC
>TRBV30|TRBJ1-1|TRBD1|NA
CAWSQTGGTEAFF
TGTGCCTGGAGCCAGACAGGGGGCACTGAAGCTTTCTTT
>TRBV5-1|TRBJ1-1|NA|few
CASSPRTMNTEAFF
TGCGCCAGCAGCCCTCGTACTATGAACACTGAAGCTTTCTTT
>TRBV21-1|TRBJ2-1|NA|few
CASTTRTGNEQFF
TGTGCCAGCACTACACGAACAGGGAATGAGCAGTTCTTC
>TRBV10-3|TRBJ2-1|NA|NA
CAISGGPMAGKYNEQFF
TGTGCCATCAGTGGAGGCCCCATGGCGGGGAAGTACAATGAGCAGTTCTTC
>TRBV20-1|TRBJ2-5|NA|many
CSARGAETQYF
TGCAGTGCTAGAGGGGCGGAGACCCAGTACTTC
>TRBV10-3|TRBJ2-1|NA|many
CAIAFGGEQFF
TGTGCCATCGCCTTTGGGGGGGAGCAGTTCTTC
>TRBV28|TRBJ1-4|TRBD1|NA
CASSTESDRVWDEKLFF
TGTGCCAGCAGTACCGAAAGCGACAGGGTGTGGGATGAAAAACTGTTTTTT
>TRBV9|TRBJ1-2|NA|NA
CASSVGGGNYGYTF
TGTGCCAGCAGCGTAGGGGGGGGGAACTATGGCTACACCTTC
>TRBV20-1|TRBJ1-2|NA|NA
CSLPPGEGYGYTF
TGCAGTTTGCCCCCGGGCGAGGGCTATGGCTACACCTTC
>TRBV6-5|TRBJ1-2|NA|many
CASSYSRAGFGYTF
TGTGCCAGCAGTTACTCAAGGGCGGGGTTTGGCTACACCTTC
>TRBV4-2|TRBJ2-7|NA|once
CASSPSGDNYEQYF
TGTGCCAGCAGCCCCTCAGGGGACAACTACGAGCAGTACTTC
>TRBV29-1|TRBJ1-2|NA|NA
CSASEGGGLHGYTF
TGCAGCGCATCGGAGGGTGGAGGTTTACATGGCTACACCTTC
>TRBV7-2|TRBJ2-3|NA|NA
CASSPLGGRGQQYF
TGTGCCAGCAGCCCGCTCGGAGGGCGGGGACAGCAGTATTTT
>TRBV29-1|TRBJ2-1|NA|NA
CSVETAVSSYNEQFF
TGCAGCGTTGAAACGGCGGTGAGCTCCTACAATGAGCAGTTCTTC
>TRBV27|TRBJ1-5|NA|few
CASTLGGHGNQPQHF
TGTGCCAGCACCCTAGGGGGGCATGGCAATCAGCCCCAGCATTTT
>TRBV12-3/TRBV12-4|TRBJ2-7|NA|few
CASSLSTASYEQYF
TGTGCCAGCAGTTTATCGACTGCCTCCTACGAGCAGTACTTC
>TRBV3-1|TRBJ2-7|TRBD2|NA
CASSQSSGFEQYF
TGTGCCAGCAGCCAAAGTAGCGGGTTCGAGCAGTACTTC
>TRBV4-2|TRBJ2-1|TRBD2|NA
CVSSQEGLAVNNEQFF
TGTGTCAGTAGCCAAGAGGGACTAGCGGTGAACAATGAGCAGTTCTTC
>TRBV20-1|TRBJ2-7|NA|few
CSARDRGGTYEQYF
TGCAGTGCTAGAGATCGAGGAGGGACCTACGAGCAGTACTTC
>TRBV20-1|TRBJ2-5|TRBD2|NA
CGAGPAGGLETQYF
TGCGGTGCCGGACCGGCGGGGGGGCTTGAGACCCAGTACTTC
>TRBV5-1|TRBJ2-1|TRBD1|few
CASSLGRGQDEQFF
TGCGCCAGCAGCTTGGGAAGGGGGCAGGATGAGCAGTTCTTC
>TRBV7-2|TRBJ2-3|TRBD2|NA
CASSSGTSLPFPYF
TGTGCCAGCAGCTCCGGGACTAGCTTGCCCTTTCCGTATTTT
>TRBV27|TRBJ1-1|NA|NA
CASSSLRESNTEAFF
TGTGCCAGCAGTAGCCTCAGGGAATCGAACACTGAAGCTTTCTTT
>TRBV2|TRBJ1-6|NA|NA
CASSDYGRGGYNSPLHF
TGTGCCAGCAGTGATTACGGCAGGGGCGGATATAATTCACCCCTCCACTTT
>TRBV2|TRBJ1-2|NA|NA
CASSEVRPSIYGYTF
TGTGCCAGCAGTGAAGTTCGCCCGAGTATATATGGCTACACCTTC